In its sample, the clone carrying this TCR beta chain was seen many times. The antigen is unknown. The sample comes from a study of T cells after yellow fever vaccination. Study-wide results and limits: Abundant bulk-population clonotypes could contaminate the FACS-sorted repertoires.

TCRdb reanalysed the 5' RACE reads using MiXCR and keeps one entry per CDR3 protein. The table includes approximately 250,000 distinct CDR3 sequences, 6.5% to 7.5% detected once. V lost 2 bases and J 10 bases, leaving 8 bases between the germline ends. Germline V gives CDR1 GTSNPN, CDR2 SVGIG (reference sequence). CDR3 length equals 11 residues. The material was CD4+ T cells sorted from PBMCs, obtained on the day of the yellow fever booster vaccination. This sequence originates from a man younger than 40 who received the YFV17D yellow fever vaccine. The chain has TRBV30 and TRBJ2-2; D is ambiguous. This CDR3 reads CAWSLRLELFF. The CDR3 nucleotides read TGTGCCTGGAGTCTTCGCTTGGAGCTGTTTTTT.